This T cell receptor (beta chain) was sequenced for a study of blood T cells in healthy people across ages (dated by TCRdb to the mid-2010s). Concerning the study at large: Template switching captured roughly one uniquely barcoded TCR beta cDNA molecule per two T cells in model experiments. To track age-related changes in TCR beta repertoire diversity, the study relied on deep sequencing normalized with unique cDNA molecular identifiers. Donors were grouped into four age groups: young (average roughly 17 years), middle-aged (39), aged (62) and long-lived (around 82). Donors of different ages were randomly distributed across sequencing lanes to avoid experimental bias. For two donors (one aged 18 to 30 and one aged 80 or older), the study analyzed two additional independent replicas of 1 million unique cDNA reads from the same blood draw. On the study overall, not on this receptor specifically: Since profiling was done on bulk unsorted PBMCs, naive and antigen-experienced compartments could not be conclusively compared. Total diversity estimates from one million sequenced T cells were considered lower bounds and underestimates. Compared with the aged group, the long-lived group had more naive CD4+ T cells, fewer expanded clones and increased TCR diversity, suggesting age selection. A strong correlation was found between observed TCR beta diversity and the percentage of naive T cells measured by flow cytometry. As age increased, observed TCR beta diversity per million T cells dropped in a roughly linear way, and a significant reduction was already evident by age 40. Donor CMV infection status was unknown, potentially confounding age-related changes in expanded clonotypes.

Library preparation was by 5' RACE. This sample was sequenced with an Illumina HiSeq 2500. A second PCR of about 7 to 12 cycles was run with a J-beta primer mix and a sample-barcoded 5' primer. Each TCR beta cDNA molecule received a unique molecular identifier from a template-switch 5' adaptor carrying 12 random nucleotides. Each sample yielded at least 2.5 million CDR3-containing paired-end reads. First-strand cDNA was synthesized from all RNA with the Mint cDNA synthesis kit, primed by a TRBC-specific oligonucleotide. Following uracil-DNA glycosylase treatment, a first 18-cycle PCR with universal primers M1SS and BC2_uni_R was performed on all cDNA. Under the source paper's analysis protocol: Each sample was normalized by randomly selecting 1 million high-quality reads, each carrying a distinct molecular identifier. Reads with shared molecular identifiers were discarded instead of being binned into consensus sequences. MiTCR, run with a Q25 quality threshold and the strictest error-elimination algorithm, handled CDR3 identification, clonotype clustering and error correction. Lower-bound total TCR beta diversity was estimated with a nonparametric unseen species model using Euler transformation. TCRdb ran its own pipeline on the public reads, namely fastp trimming at Q25 and MiXCR clone calling, and kept in-frame beta chains. Each record represents a unique CDR3 protein, reported with the most common genes and DNA among its rows. The V and J calls, along with clone size, are taken from TCRdb and not from the paper's own processing. This sample gives about 400,000 distinct CDR3 sequences in total; about 52% of them show up just once. Under 65% of the sample comes from the top ten.

Trimmed from V: 4 bases; trimmed from J: 0 bases; junction bases lacking a gene match: 10. Inclusive of the bounding cysteine and phenylalanine, the CDR3 is 18 residues long. The retained sequence is limited to the CDR3, 54 bases, with the frame set at the first base. The CDR1 and CDR2 encoded by the germline V gene are SGHTS and YDEGEE. The donors were roughly 40 Caucasian individuals from Russia, aged about 6 to 100 years, who were systemically healthy. Each donor gave 8 to 10 milliliters of peripheral blood, collected into EDTA-treated Vacutainer tubes. Ficoll-Paque density-gradient centrifugation was used to isolate PBMCs, with at least 7 million per sample. Trizol reagent was used to extract total RNA from PBMCs, with at least 5 micrograms per sample. Naive CD45RAhigh/CD27high T cell percentages were measured by flow cytometry on a PBMC aliquot from every donor. This clonotype was detected a few times. Its antigen remains unidentified. It has no much larger one-base neighbor in the sample; base qualities were not kept.

This receptor was identified in a man aged 55 to 70 in good health. Recombination linked TRBV5-8 to TRBJ1-6; 7 junctional bases match TRBD1. Sequencing was performed on blood. The CDR3 in this case is CASSAGQPISSYNSPLHF. The DNA sequence is as follows: TGTGCCAGCAGCGCGGGACAGCCCATTAGCTCCTATAATTCACCCCTCCACTTT.